Sequencing of this TCR beta chain was carried out in a study of cytomegalovirus exposure and HLA in healthy donors (dated by TCRdb to about 2017). About the full investigation: An earlier analysis of around 600 of the donors reported about 250 Gb of sequence data and around 110 million unique TCR beta sequences from some 180 million T cells. An early release covering 550 to 650 HLA-typed donors comprised about 320 gigabases of sequencing data and about 90 million unique TCR sequences. Among the roughly 380 genotyped donors, around 81% belonged to the genetic ancestry cluster associated with self-reported Caucasian donors. The study aimed to test whether cataloging public T cell receptors could reveal signatures of past pathogen exposure. The study used immunosequencing to profile the T cell repertoires of under 700 subjects and linked those repertoires to cytomegalovirus serostatus. Besides the first cohort of 550 to 750 subjects, a separate validation cohort made up of 120 different subjects was used. To predict cytomegalovirus infection status, the study brought together high-throughput TCR immunosequencing, statistical association of individual TCRs with disease status, and machine learning. A later analysis re-examined previously published TCR beta repertoires from about 670 donors and added high-resolution HLA genotyping to investigate patterns of TCR occurrence. In the later analysis, no new phenotypic data were used to find candidate immune exposures; instead, reliance was placed on TCR beta sequences and their occurrence across donors. To decide whether each TCR beta V gene segment behaved as functional or pseudogenic, an earlier analysis of 587 of the donors relied on high-throughput TCR beta sequencing. Donor age, sex, ethnicity and CMV serostatus were compiled together with the repertoire data. A later genetic analysis took genome-wide SNP genotypes for about 55% of the 666 donors and used that subset as a discovery cohort. All discovery cohort repertoires had been generated on a single sequencing platform. HLA typing covered class I and class II loci at four-digit resolution. The number of typed donors differed by locus: about 620-630 for A, B, C, DRB1 and DQB1; 500 to 550 for DQA1; over 600 for DPA1; and about 450 for DPB1. About five DR-DQ haplotypes were handled as single units for association and clustering, since linkage in the cohort was strong. Across 398 genotyped donors of the cohort, an average of roughly 200,000 unique TCR beta nucleotide sequences per donor were sequenced, and roughly 18% of those sequences were non-productive.

Counted from cysteine to phenylalanine, this CDR3 has 16 amino acids. Only the CDR3 DNA is retained, 48 bases long and in frame from the first base. Looking up the germline V gene yields CDR1 MDHEN and CDR2 SYDVKM. Trimming at the junction amounts to 2 bases on V and 8 bases on J, and the germline ends lie 16 bases apart. In total, fewer than 750 healthy bone marrow donors made up the cohort. Cohort members were all nominally healthy when sampled, although unrecorded immune exposures were likely present. The donor was CMV seronegative and belonged to the group of 352 seronegative cohort members. A peripheral blood sample was provided by each donor, and peripheral blood mononuclear cells were used for TCR beta sequencing. The Qiagen DNeasy Blood Extraction Kit was used to extract genomic DNA from the blood cell samples. This clone appeared a few times. The specificity of this receptor is unknown. Base qualities were left out, and no much larger clone turns up one base away.

The method behind the library was the immunoSEQ multiplex PCR assay. A mixture of 60 forward primers for TCR Vbeta segments and 13 reverse primers for TCR Jbeta segments was used in the multiplex PCR. A multiplex PCR assay on genomic DNA amplified the CDR3 region of rearranged TCR beta genes. The Illumina HiSeq System was used to sequence the amplified TCR beta libraries as 87-base-pair reads. Regarding the original processing steps: Across the 670 or so repertoires, a later analysis counted approximately 75 million unique TCR beta chains, 9.5 million to 13 million of which were shared by at least two donors. A nearest-neighbor algorithm error-corrected the raw reads and collapsed the reads into unique sequences, merging closely related sequences to remove PCR and sequencing errors. CDR3 sequences were aligned to IMGT reference sequences to assign V, D and J gene segments. For a sequence to be retained, a match of at least six nucleotides was required to both a V gene segment and a J gene segment. A rearrangement counted as productive if the CDR3 had no stop codons and remained in frame with V and J, and every other rearrangement counted as non-productive. CDR3 was defined according to IMGT convention as the region running from the second conserved V-encoded cysteine to the conserved J-encoded phenylalanine. Sequences without an unambiguous match to a single V gene segment were excluded from the earlier analysis of about 640 of the donors. In an earlier analysis of around 590 of the donors, a V segment was called functional when productive rearrangements were above 56.7%, and segregating when the standard deviation between donors exceeded 5%. A statistical classification framework was built to diagnose cytomegalovirus status from the catalog of TCR beta chain sequences. A later analysis assigned V and J genes by comparing TCR nucleotide sequences with IMGT/GENE-DB human TR gene sequences. A later analysis assigned CDR3 sequences and most-parsimonious VDJ recombination scenarios with the TCRdist pipeline. In a later analysis, each TCR beta chain was defined by its CDR3 amino acid sequence together with its V-gene family, and reads without a unique V-gene family were excluded. As a way to deal with suspected cross-contamination and a sequencing artifact, a later analysis dropped 450 to 600 nucleotide sequences that were highly shared and had low generation probability. A later analysis calculated a clonal expansion index for each public chain from normalized within-repertoire ranks of inferred template counts. A later analysis computed generation probabilities with a VDJ recombination model fitted to out-of-frame rearrangements, and checked the results against IGoR. A later analysis scored TCR-TCR, TCR-HLA and TCR-CMV co-occurrence with hypergeometric tests, applying a repertoire-size bias correction to TCR pairs. To estimate false discovery rates, a later analysis permuted the HLA or CMV assignments 20 times. In a later analysis, co-occurring TCRs were grouped using DBSCAN, and TCRdist sequence similarity was added for clustering within HLA-allele-positive subsets. For co-occurrence clustering, repertoires with fewer than 30,000 or more than 120,000 public chains were excluded, along with five repertoires with anomalous nucleotide sharing. The source is immuneACCESS, and TCRdb retained only in-frame sequences with V and J called. Part of the clones is not carried over; for the studies checked, unresolved V genes explain less than half of this, and the remainder is unexplained. Clone size and the V and J calls come from that table; the DNA yielded D and trimming. This sample has some 96,000 clones in its table, and around 60% of those were observed once. The leading ten clones occupy approximately 3% of the sample.

Study-level results and caveats: Sequencing depth was assumed to be roughly uniform across donors in the presence/absence analyses, though that assumption may not hold. Linkage disequilibrium might explain the correlated functional status among segregating V segments, but an unknown experimental factor could not be ruled out. A cluster of highly shared sequence variants was judged likely to represent a technical artifact of the sequencing pipeline. Strong co-occurrence of HLA alleles, especially DR and DQ, made assigning TCR associations to individual alleles difficult. A later analysis reported that several top co-occurrence clusters appeared linked to parvovirus B19, influenza, CMV and Epstein-Barr virus. In this cohort, only TCR beta chains were sequenced, and detectable features were limited by the absence of alpha or paired-chain data. A later analysis found that HLA-associated TCR beta chains were more clonally expanded and had lower generation probabilities than equally common non-associated chains. Because counts were too low, approximately 15 rarely observed V segments, including chromosome 9 orphons, were excluded from the earlier analysis of several hundred of the donors. A further reported finding was that TCR beta sequences accurately predicted the HLA-A and HLA-B alleles for most subjects in the first cohort. At a false discovery rate of 0.05, a later analysis linked around 15,000 TCR beta sequences to specific HLA alleles. The study gave a list of under 200 TCR beta chains associated with cytomegalovirus. A few of the identified cytomegalovirus-associated TCR beta chains were confirmed in vitro to be specific for cytomegalovirus antigens. Most CMV-associated TCR beta chains appeared to be HLA-restricted in a later analysis, and the HLA associations seemed to be driven largely by CMV exposure. Because some donors lacked HLA typing at each locus, the association tests relied only on the typed subset. It was suggested by the authors that the approach could potentially be generalized to other disease states and immunological phenotypes. The 87-base-pair reads could not distinguish some IMGT-functional V segments, including TRBV6-2 and TRBV6-3, so those segments were excluded. The classifier was reported to diagnose cytomegalovirus status with high specificity and sensitivity in both the original and validation cohorts. The only immune exposure information available for the cohort was CMV serostatus. According to a later genetic analysis, donors in an Asian-associated ancestry cluster had fewer N-insertions in productive TCRs than the roughly 700-donor mean. Most TCR sequences were observed very rarely across donors, whereas some public TCRs were present in many individuals. V-gene and J-gene trimming of TCR beta chains was associated with a missense DCLRE1C variant in a later genetic analysis, and the association was replicated in an independent cohort. In an earlier analysis of 587 of the donors, most TCR beta V segments were observed in productive rearrangements about 87% or about 30% of the time, broadly matching IMGT annotations. In a later analysis, the rate of TCR association differed among HLA loci, with DRB1 alleles having the most associated TCRs and HLA-C alleles having the fewest.

The chain is assembled from TRBV28 and TRBJ1-6; the D gene is perhaps TRBD1, on 6 matching bases. The sequence came from a man aged 60 to 75 in good health and CMV-seronegative. Sequencing was performed on PBMCs. The sequenced DNA is TGTGCCAGCAGTTTAGGCGGGGGCCGTTTCGATTCACCCCTCCACTTT. Protein translation: CASSLGGGRFDSPLHF. Outside the CDR3, residues come from the reference TRBV28 and TRBJ1-6 proteins, so the full variable domain is: DVKVTQSSRYLVKRTGEKVFLECVQDMDHENMFWYRQDPGLGLRLIYFSYDVKMKEKGDIPEGYSVSREKKERFSLILESASTNQTSMYLCASSLGGGRFDSPLHFGNGTRLTVT.